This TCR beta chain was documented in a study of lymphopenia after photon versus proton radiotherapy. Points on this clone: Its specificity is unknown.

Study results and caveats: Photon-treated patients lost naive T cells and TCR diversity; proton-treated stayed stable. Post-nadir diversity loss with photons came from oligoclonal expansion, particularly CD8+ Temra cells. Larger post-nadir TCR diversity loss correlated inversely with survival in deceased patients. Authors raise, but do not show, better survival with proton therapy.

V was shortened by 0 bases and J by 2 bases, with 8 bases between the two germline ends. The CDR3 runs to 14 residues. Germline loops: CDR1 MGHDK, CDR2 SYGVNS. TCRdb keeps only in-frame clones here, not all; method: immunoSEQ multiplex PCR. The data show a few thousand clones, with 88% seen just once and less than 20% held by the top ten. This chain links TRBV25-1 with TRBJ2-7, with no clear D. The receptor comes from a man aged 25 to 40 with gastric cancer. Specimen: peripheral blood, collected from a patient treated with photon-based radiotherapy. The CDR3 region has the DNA TGTGCCAGCAGTGAATATGGCGGAACCTACGAGCAGTACTTC. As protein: CASSEYGGTYEQYF.